This T cell receptor (beta chain) was captured by sequencing in a study of T cells in localized non-small cell lung cancer. Study-wide results and limits: Without multi-region sequencing, intratumor heterogeneity could not be excluded. Clonality peaked in uninvolved adjacent lung rather than tumor. With higher T cell density in blood came longer overall survival. Researchers found a median approximately 53 of the top 100 tumor clones in adjacent lung.

The CDR3 length is 13 residues. CDR1 is MNHEY, CDR2 SVGAGI, per germline. The ends were cut back, 0 bases at V and 3 bases at J, with 0 bases in the middle. Clones were read by immunoSEQ multiplex PCR, and TCRdb kept only the in-frame ones, dropping some. The table includes more than 45,000 clones, 75% to 90% detected once. A word on this clone: Antigen unknown.

The TCR originated in a man aged 35-69 years with stage III lung adenocarcinoma. The chain carries TRBV6-5 and TRBJ2-6, with D hard to call. The input for sequencing was peripheral blood mononuclear cells, taken before any cancer treatment. The CDR3: CASSYSGANVLTF. The CDR3 DNA sequence: TGTGCCAGCAGTTACTCTGGGGCCAACGTCCTGACTTTC.